Below, one T cell receptor beta chain is given with its context. Its antigen is unidentified. This entry belongs to a study of PD-1 blockade in classical Hodgkin lymphoma. Repertoires were generated with immunoSEQ multiplex PCR, while TCRdb's copy carries only in-frame clones and drops some. The profile shows tens of thousands of clones, 75% to 90% of them singletons. The time point here: cycle 4 day 1 (C4D1), after less than 7 weeks of nivolumab. There was relapse after autologous stem cell transplantation in every patient, and there was variation in brentuximab vedotin exposure. Researchers report purifying CD4+ T cells from thawed PBMCs by magnetic negative selection. Findings and caveats of the study: CD4+ TCR diversity climbed significantly by C4D1, unlike CD8+ TCR diversity. As was reported, newly diagnosed patients showed lower baseline TCR diversity than healthy donors did. Complete responders showed a baseline diversity that resembled the diversity of newly diagnosed patients.

This sequence originates from a human donor with classical Hodgkin lymphoma. Sample: CD4+ T cells from blood, taken before the fourth cycle of nivolumab.

CDR3 bases: TGTGCCAGCAGCTTTGAAGGTCCCTTTTATGGCTACACCTTC. Translation gives CASSFEGPFYGYTF. The gene calls are TRBV7-2 and TRBJ1-2, with D hard to call. With 3 bases removed from V and 5 bases from J, the gap between germline ends came to 13 bases. The CDR3 extends over 14 amino acids. Germline V gives CDR1 SGHTA, CDR2 FQGNSA.